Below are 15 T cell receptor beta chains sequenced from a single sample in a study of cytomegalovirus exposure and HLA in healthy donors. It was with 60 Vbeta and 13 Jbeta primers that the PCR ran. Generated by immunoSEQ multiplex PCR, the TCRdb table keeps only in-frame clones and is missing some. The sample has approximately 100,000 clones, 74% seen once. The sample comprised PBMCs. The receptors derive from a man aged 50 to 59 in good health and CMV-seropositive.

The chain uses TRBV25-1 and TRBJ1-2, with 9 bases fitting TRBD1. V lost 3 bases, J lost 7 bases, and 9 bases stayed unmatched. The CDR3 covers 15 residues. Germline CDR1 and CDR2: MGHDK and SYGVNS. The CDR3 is CASSDHSQGARGYTF. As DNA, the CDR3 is TGTGCCAGCAGTGATCATTCACAGGGGGCGCGTGGCTACACCTTC.

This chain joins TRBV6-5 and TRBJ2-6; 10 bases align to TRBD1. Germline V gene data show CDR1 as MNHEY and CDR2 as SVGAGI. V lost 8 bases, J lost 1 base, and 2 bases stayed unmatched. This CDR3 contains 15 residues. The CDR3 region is CASRDRGSGANVLTF. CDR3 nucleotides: TGTGCCAGCCGGGACAGGGGATCTGGGGCCAACGTCCTGACTTTC.

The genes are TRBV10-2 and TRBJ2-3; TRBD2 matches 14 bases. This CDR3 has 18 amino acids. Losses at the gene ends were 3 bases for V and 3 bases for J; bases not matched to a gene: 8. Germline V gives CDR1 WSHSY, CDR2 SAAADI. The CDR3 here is CASSESGTSGRGTDTQYF. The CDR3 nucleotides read TGCGCCAGCAGTGAATCCGGGACTAGCGGGAGAGGGACAGATACGCAGTATTTT.

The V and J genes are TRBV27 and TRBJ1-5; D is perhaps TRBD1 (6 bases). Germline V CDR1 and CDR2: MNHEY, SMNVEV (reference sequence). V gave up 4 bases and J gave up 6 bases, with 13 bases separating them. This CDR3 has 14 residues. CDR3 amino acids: CASSSQGLVQPQHF. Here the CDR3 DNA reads TGTGCCAGCAGTTCACAGGGTCTGGTTCAGCCCCAGCATTTT.

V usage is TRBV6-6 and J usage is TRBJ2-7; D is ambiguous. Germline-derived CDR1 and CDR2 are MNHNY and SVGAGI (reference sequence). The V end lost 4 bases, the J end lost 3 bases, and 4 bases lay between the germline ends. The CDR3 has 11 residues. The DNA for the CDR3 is TGTGCCAGCAGTTTTAACTACGAGCAGTACTTC. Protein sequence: CASSFNYEQYF.

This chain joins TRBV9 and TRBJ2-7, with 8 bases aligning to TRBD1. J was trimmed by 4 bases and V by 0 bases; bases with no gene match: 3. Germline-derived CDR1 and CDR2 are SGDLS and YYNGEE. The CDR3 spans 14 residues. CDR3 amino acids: CASSVGQGAYEQYF. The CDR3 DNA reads TGTGCCAGCAGCGTAGGGCAGGGGGCTTACGAGCAGTACTTC.

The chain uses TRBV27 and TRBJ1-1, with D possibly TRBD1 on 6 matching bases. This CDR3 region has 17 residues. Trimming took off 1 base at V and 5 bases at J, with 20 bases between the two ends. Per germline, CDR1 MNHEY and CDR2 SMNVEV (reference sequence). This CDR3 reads CASSLYGTMGHTTEAFF. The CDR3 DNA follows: TGTGCCAGCAGTTTATACGGCACGATGGGACACACGACTGAAGCTTTCTTT.

The CDR3 region is CATSGTSGGLWEETQYF. Here the CDR3 DNA reads TGTGCCACCAGTGGGACTAGCGGGGGCCTTTGGGAGGAGACCCAGTACTTC. This chain links TRBV15 with TRBJ2-5; TRBD2 matches 14 bases. J was trimmed by 5 bases and V by 6 bases; bases with no gene match: 11. Germline V CDR1 and CDR2: LNHNV, YYDKDF (reference sequence). CDR3 length equals 17 residues.

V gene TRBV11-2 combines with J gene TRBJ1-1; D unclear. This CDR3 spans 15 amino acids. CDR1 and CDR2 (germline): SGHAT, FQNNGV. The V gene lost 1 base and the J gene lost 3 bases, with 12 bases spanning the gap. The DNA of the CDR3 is TGTGCCAGCAGCTTAGGATGGAGTGGCGACACTGAAGCTTTCTTT. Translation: CASSLGWSGDTEAFF.

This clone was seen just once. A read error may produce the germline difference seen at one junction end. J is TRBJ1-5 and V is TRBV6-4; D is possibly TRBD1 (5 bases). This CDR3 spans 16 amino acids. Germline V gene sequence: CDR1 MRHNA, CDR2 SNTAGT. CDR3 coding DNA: TGTGCCAACAGTGACTCTTTAGGGGATAGCAATCAGCCCCAGCATTTT. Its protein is CANSDSLGDSNQPQHF.

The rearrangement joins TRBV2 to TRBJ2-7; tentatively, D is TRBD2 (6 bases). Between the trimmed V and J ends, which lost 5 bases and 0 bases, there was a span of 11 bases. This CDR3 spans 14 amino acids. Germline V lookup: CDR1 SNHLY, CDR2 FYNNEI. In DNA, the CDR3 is TGTGCCAGCAGTAAGGAGGGAACCTCCTACGAGCAGTACTTC. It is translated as CASSKEGTSYEQYF.

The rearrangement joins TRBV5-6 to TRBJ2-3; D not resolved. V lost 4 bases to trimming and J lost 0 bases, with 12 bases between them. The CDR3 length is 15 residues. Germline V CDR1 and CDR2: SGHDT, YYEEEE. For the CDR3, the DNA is TGTGCCAGCAGCGGGCAGTTTCCTAGCACAGATACGCAGTATTTT. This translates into CASSGQFPSTDTQYF. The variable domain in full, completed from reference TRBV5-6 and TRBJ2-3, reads DAGVTQSPTHLIKTRGQQVTLRCSPKSGHDTVSWYQQALGQGPQFIFQYYEEEERQRGNFPDRFSGHQFPNYSSELNVNALLLGDSALYLCASSGQFPSTDTQYFGPGTRLTVL.

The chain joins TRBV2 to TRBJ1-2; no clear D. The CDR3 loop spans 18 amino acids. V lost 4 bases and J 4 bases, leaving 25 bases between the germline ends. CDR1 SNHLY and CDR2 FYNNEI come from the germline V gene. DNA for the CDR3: TGTGCCAGCAGTGGGACTCAAAACTTAGGGTTTTTTCTCTATGGCTACACCTTC. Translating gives CASSGTQNLGFFLYGYTF.

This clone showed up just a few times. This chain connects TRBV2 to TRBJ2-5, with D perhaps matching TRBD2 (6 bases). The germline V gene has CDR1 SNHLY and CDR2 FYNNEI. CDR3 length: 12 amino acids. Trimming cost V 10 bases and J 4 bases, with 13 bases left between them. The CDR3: CATGGVGETQYF. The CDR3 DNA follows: TGTGCCACAGGCGGGGTTGGAGAGACCCAGTACTTC.

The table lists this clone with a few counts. The CDR3 DNA sequence: TGTGCCAGCTCACCCCGGGGAGCGGGACAAAGCTCCTACAATGAGCAGTTCTTC. Its protein is CASSPRGAGQSSYNEQFF. The chain uses TRBV18 and TRBJ2-1; D is possibly TRBD2 (7 bases). The germline V gene has CDR1 KGHSH and CDR2 LQKENI. The CDR3 has 18 amino acids. V was trimmed by 3 bases and J by 0 bases, leaving 18 bases between them.